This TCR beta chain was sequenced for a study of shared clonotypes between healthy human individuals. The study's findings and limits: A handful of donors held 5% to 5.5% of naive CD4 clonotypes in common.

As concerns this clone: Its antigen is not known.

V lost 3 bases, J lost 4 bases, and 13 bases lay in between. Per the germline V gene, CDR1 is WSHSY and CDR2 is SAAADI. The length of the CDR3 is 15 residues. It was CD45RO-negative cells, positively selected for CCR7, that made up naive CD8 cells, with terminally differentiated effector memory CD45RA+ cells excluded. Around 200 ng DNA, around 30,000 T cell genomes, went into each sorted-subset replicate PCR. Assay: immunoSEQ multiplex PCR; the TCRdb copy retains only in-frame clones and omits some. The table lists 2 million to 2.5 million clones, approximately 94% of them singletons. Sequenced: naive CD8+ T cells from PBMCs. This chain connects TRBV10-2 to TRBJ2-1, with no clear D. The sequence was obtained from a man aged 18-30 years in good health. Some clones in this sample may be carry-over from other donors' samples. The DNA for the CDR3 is TGCGCCAGCAGTGACGGAGCGCGATCTTACAATGAGCAGTTCTTC. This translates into CASSDGARSYNEQFF.